Listed below are T cell receptor beta chains from one sample, sequenced in a study of cytomegalovirus exposure and HLA in healthy donors. Profiled with immunoSEQ multiplex PCR; TCRdb holds only in-frame clones, not every one. The data hold 250,000 to 350,000 clones, with 86% observed a single time. The material sequenced was PBMCs. The receptors were sampled from a man between 35 and 55 years old in good health and CMV-seropositive. Both conserved end residues are part of each CDR3. D genes are given only for firm matches. The listing skips clone size in some rows; elsewhere it reads once, few, many or a size class.

len: 13; v_gene: TRBV4-3; d_gene: NA; abundance: NA; j_gene: TRBJ1-1; CDR3nt: TGCGCCAGCAGCCACCCCGCGGGTGGTGAAGCTTTCTTT; CDR3aa: CASSHPAGGEAFF
len: 13; v_gene: TRBV5-1; d_gene: TRBD2; abundance: NA; j_gene: TRBJ2-7; CDR3nt: TGCGCCAGCAGCCCCGGACTAGTGTACGAGCAGTACTTC; CDR3aa: CASSPGLVYEQYF
len: 16; v_gene: TRBV10-2; d_gene: TRBD2; abundance: NA; j_gene: TRBJ2-1; CDR3nt: TGCGCCAGCAGTGACCTAGGACTAGCGGGGGACAATGAGCAGTTCTTC; CDR3aa: CASSDLGLAGDNEQFF
len: 15; v_gene: TRBV6-7; d_gene: NA; abundance: NA; j_gene: TRBJ1-5; CDR3nt: TGTGCCAGCAGTTACTCGACGGGGGGACGTCAGCCCCAGCATTTT; CDR3aa: CASSYSTGGRQPQHF
len: 14; v_gene: TRBV27; d_gene: NA; abundance: NA; j_gene: TRBJ1-3; CDR3nt: TGTGCCAGCAGCCCGACAGTCTCTGGAAACACCATATATTTT; CDR3aa: CASSPTVSGNTIYF
len: 14; v_gene: TRBV28; d_gene: NA; abundance: NA; j_gene: TRBJ1-5; CDR3nt: TGTGCCAGCAGCACGCGTCGTATCAATCAGCCCCAGCATTTT; CDR3aa: CASSTRRINQPQHF
len: 16; v_gene: TRBV7-9; d_gene: TRBD1; abundance: NA; j_gene: TRBJ1-2; CDR3nt: TGTGCCAGCAGCTCCTCCGGGACAGGGACGAACTATGGCTACACCTTC; CDR3aa: CASSSSGTGTNYGYTF
len: 17; v_gene: TRBV2; d_gene: TRBD1; abundance: NA; j_gene: TRBJ2-6; CDR3nt: TGTGCCAGCAACCGGGACAGGGGTCTTTCTGGGGCCAACGTCCTGACTTTC; CDR3aa: CASNRDRGLSGANVLTF
len: 13; v_gene: TRBV7-9; d_gene: TRBD1; abundance: few; j_gene: TRBJ2-7; CDR3nt: TGTGCCAGCAGGATGGGGACAGCCTACGAGCAGTACTTC; CDR3aa: CASRMGTAYEQYF
len: 16; v_gene: TRBV7-9; d_gene: NA; abundance: NA; j_gene: TRBJ1-5; CDR3nt: TGTGCCAGCAGCTTCGGTGCAGGGGCCTACAATCAGCCCCAGCATTTT; CDR3aa: CASSFGAGAYNQPQHF
len: 14; v_gene: TRBV6-1; d_gene: NA; abundance: NA; j_gene: TRBJ1-2; CDR3nt: TGTGCCAGCATAGAAGAAGACGACACTTATGGCTACACCTTC; CDR3aa: CASIEEDDTYGYTF
len: 16; v_gene: TRBV28; d_gene: NA; abundance: NA; j_gene: TRBJ2-1; CDR3nt: TGTGCCAGCAGTTTAACTAGACCCGTAGCGTGGAATGAGCAGTTCTTC; CDR3aa: CASSLTRPVAWNEQFF
len: 15; v_gene: TRBV28; d_gene: TRBD2; abundance: NA; j_gene: TRBJ2-1; CDR3nt: TGTGCCAGCAGCCCCACTAGCGGGAGGAGGAATGAGCAGTTCTTC; CDR3aa: CASSPTSGRRNEQFF
len: 14; v_gene: TRBV2; d_gene: NA; abundance: few; j_gene: TRBJ1-1; CDR3nt: TGTGCCAGCATGGAGACGGCGGGGGGCACTGAAGCTTTCTTT; CDR3aa: CASMETAGGTEAFF
len: 15; v_gene: TRBV19; d_gene: NA; abundance: NA; j_gene: TRBJ1-5; CDR3nt: TGTGCCAGTAGTAGCACCGGGACACCAGGGCAGCCCCAGCATTTT; CDR3aa: CASSSTGTPGQPQHF
len: 16; v_gene: TRBV15; d_gene: TRBD2; abundance: NA; j_gene: TRBJ2-5; CDR3nt: TGTGCCACCAGACCGACTAGCGGGAAGGATGAGGAGACCCAGTACTTC; CDR3aa: CATRPTSGKDEETQYF
len: 16; v_gene: TRBV4-1; d_gene: TRBD2; abundance: NA; j_gene: TRBJ2-1; CDR3nt: TGCGCCAGCAGCCAAGTCGGCCTAGCGGGCAAGGATGAGCAGTTCTTC; CDR3aa: CASSQVGLAGKDEQFF
len: 15; v_gene: TRBV2; d_gene: TRBD2; abundance: once; j_gene: TRBJ2-7; CDR3nt: TGTGCCAGCAGTGTGTTGGGGGGGTACTCCTACGAGCAGTACTTC; CDR3aa: CASSVLGGYSYEQYF
len: 13; v_gene: TRBV19; d_gene: NA; abundance: NA; j_gene: TRBJ1-1; CDR3nt: TGTGCCAGTGGGATTTCAGGGTCCACTGAAGCTTTCTTT; CDR3aa: CASGISGSTEAFF
len: 14; v_gene: TRBV29-1; d_gene: TRBD1; abundance: NA; j_gene: TRBJ2-5; CDR3nt: TGCAGCGTTGAAGATCGAATGGGACAGGAGACCCAGTACTTC; CDR3aa: CSVEDRMGQETQYF
len: 14; v_gene: TRBV28; d_gene: NA; abundance: NA; j_gene: TRBJ2-2; CDR3nt: TGTGCCAGCAGTTACCCCGGGGGAACCGGGGAGCTGTTTTTT; CDR3aa: CASSYPGGTGELFF
len: 13; v_gene: TRBV29-1; d_gene: TRBD1; abundance: NA; j_gene: TRBJ2-7; CDR3nt: TGCAGCGTCGCGCCGGGACAGGGCTACGAGCAGTACTTC; CDR3aa: CSVAPGQGYEQYF
len: 16; v_gene: TRBV29-1; d_gene: NA; abundance: NA; j_gene: TRBJ1-3; CDR3nt: TGCAGCGTTGAGCCGCGGGGCGTCGACTCTGGAAACACCATATATTTT; CDR3aa: CSVEPRGVDSGNTIYF
len: 14; v_gene: TRBV7-3; d_gene: NA; abundance: NA; j_gene: TRBJ2-2; CDR3nt: TGTGCCAGCAGCTTACGGCAGGGCCCCGGGGAGCTGTTTTTT; CDR3aa: CASSLRQGPGELFF
len: 18; v_gene: TRBV13; d_gene: TRBD1; abundance: NA; j_gene: TRBJ2-1; CDR3nt: TGTGCCAGCAGCTTATTGACGCAAACAGGGGGTCCCTACAATGAGCAGTTCTTC; CDR3aa: CASSLLTQTGGPYNEQFF
len: 14; v_gene: TRBV29-1; d_gene: NA; abundance: NA; j_gene: TRBJ1-1; CDR3nt: TGCAGCGTTGAAGATCCGGGGGTGAACACTGAAGCTTTCTTT; CDR3aa: CSVEDPGVNTEAFF
len: 14; v_gene: TRBV7-9; d_gene: NA; abundance: NA; j_gene: TRBJ1-1; CDR3nt: TGTGCCAGCAGCTTACTCCTAGGGGACACTGAAGCTTTCTTT; CDR3aa: CASSLLLGDTEAFF
len: 13; v_gene: TRBV28; d_gene: NA; abundance: NA; j_gene: TRBJ1-2; CDR3nt: TGTGCCAGCAGTTACCTGGACAGCTATGGCTACACCTTC; CDR3aa: CASSYLDSYGYTF